This entry lists 17 T cell receptor beta chains sequenced from one sample in a study of human T cells and chemical hapten exposure. The sample's time point: pre-sensitization, week 0. The sample's treatment: therapeutic diphenylcyclopropenone sensitization with weekly scalp DPC. A single record per CDR3 protein comes from TCRdb applying MiXCR to the RACE reads. The sample includes tens of thousands of distinct CDR3 sequences, roughly a tenth of them seen just once. The specimen was whole blood, collected in connection with sensitization to the hapten diphenylcyclopropenone (DPC). The source of these receptors is a middle-aged man with alopecia areata. Some clones in this sample may be carry-over from other donors' samples.

The CDR3: CASSLDPHYEQYF. For the CDR3, the DNA is TGTGCCAGCAGCTTAGATCCACACTACGAGCAGTACTTC. V is TRBV7-9 and J is TRBJ2-7; no reliable D call. With 1 base removed from V and 3 bases from J, the gap between germline ends came to 7 bases. This CDR3 comprises 13 residues. CDR1 is SEHNR, CDR2 FQNEAQ, per germline (reference sequence).

This clonotype was observed a handful of times. The J gene is TRBJ1-5, the V gene TRBV24-1, with unresolved D. With 0 bases removed from V and 9 bases from J, the gap between germline ends came to 11 bases. The CDR3 is 14 residues long. Germline CDR1 is KGHDR and CDR2 is SFDVKD. The CDR3 is CATSDLDTVGPQHF. In DNA form, the CDR3 reads TGTGCCACCAGTGATTTGGACACCGTGGGGCCCCAGCATTTT.

The genes are TRBV12-3 or TRBV12-4 and TRBJ2-2; the D gene is possibly TRBD2 (5 bases). V was shortened by 5 bases and J by 8 bases, with 12 bases between the two germline ends. The CDR3 extends over 13 amino acids. CDR3 residues: CASSVTGRGELFF. The CDR3 DNA reads as TGTGCCAGCAGTGTGACGGGGAGAGGGGAGCTGTTTTTT.

The chain is built from TRBV12-3 or TRBV12-4 and TRBJ2-3, with 11 bases aligning to TRBD2. J was trimmed by 4 bases and V by 6 bases; bases with no gene match: 6. CDR3 length: 15 residues. CDR3 protein: CASRSTSGKADTQYF. DNA for the CDR3: TGTGCCAGCAGGTCGACTAGCGGGAAGGCAGATACGCAGTATTTT.

This clonotype showed up many times. The V gene is TRBV5-1, the J gene TRBJ1-1; the D gene is possibly TRBD1 (5 bases). The CDR3 is 14 residues long. V was clipped by 0 bases and J by 6 bases, with 12 bases between them. Germline CDR1 and CDR2: SGHRS and YFSETQ. CDR3 amino acids: CASSLGQLGAEAFF. The DNA for the CDR3 is TGCGCCAGCAGCTTGGGACAGTTAGGCGCTGAAGCTTTCTTT.

The gene calls are TRBV12-3 or TRBV12-4 and TRBJ1-1; 9 bases map to TRBD1. The CDR3 is made up of 14 amino acids. J lost 4 bases, V lost 5 bases, and 5 bases had no gene match. Here the CDR3 reads CASSLQQGATEAFF. DNA of the CDR3: TGTGCCAGCAGTCTGCAACAGGGGGCCACTGAAGCTTTCTTT.

The chain has TRBV20-1 and TRBJ2-1; 8 positions match TRBD2. Germline CDR1 and CDR2: DFQATT and SNEGSKA (reference sequence). After removal of 7 bases from V and 7 bases from J, the junction contained 9 bases not matched to a gene. The CDR3 has 13 amino acids. The CDR3 loop is CSVPGLGSNEQFF. The CDR3 DNA reads TGCAGTGTTCCGGGACTAGGGAGTAATGAGCAGTTCTTC.

CDR3 region: CASSFPGQGDEKLFF. The CDR3 bases are TGTGCCAGCAGTTTCCCGGGACAGGGTGATGAAAAACTGTTTTTT. This chain connects TRBV12-3 or TRBV12-4 to TRBJ1-4, with 9 bases lining up with TRBD1. V lost 3 bases, J lost 6 bases, and 5 bases stayed unmatched. The CDR3 length is 15 residues.

The table lists this clonotype with many counts. At one of its ends the junction is not consistent with the germline gene, which may arise from a read error. The V call is TRBV5-1, the J call TRBJ1-1; no reliable D call. Germline V gene sequence: CDR1 SGHRS, CDR2 YFSETQ. The CDR3 extends over 12 amino acids. CDR3 coding DNA: TGCGCCAGCAGGGCCAGTACGTTAATGCCTCTTTTT. Amino acids: CASRASTLMPLF.

This clonotype was seen at least ten times. V gene TRBV2 combines with J gene TRBJ2-6; D is possibly TRBD1 (6 bases). V was cut by 6 bases and J by 0 bases, with 6 bases left in between. Germline CDR1 and CDR2: SNHLY and FYNNEI. The length of the CDR3 is 14 residues. CDR3 DNA sequence: TGTGCCAGCAGACAGGGCTCTGGGGCCAACGTCCTGACTTTC. The encoded protein is CASRQGSGANVLTF.

At least ten counts were recorded for this clonotype. The chain is built from TRBV7-9 and TRBJ2-3; perhaps TRBD1 as D (6 bases). Germline loops: CDR1 SEHNR, CDR2 FQNEAQ (reference sequence). CDR3 length: 16 amino acids. Trimming stripped 4 bases from V and 2 bases from J, with 16 bases between. CDR3 residues: CASSSAPRDNTDTQYF. The CDR3, as DNA: TGTGCCAGCAGCTCCGCACCCCGGGACAACACAGATACGCAGTATTTT.

This clonotype was recorded a few times. The chain is built from TRBV28 and TRBJ1-2, with 9 bases matching TRBD1. Losses at the gene ends were 4 bases for V and 3 bases for J; bases not matched to a gene: 6. The CDR3 length is 15 residues. Germline values: CDR1 MDHEN, CDR2 SYDVKM. The CDR3 DNA reads TGTGCCAGCAGTTACTGGACAGGGGTAGACTATGGCTACACCTTC. It codes for CASSYWTGVDYGYTF.

The genes are TRBV9 and TRBJ2-6; D gene unclear. The CDR3 sequence is 14 residues long. Germline V CDR1 and CDR2: SGDLS, YYNGEE. The V end lost 0 bases, the J end lost 0 bases, and 1 base lay between the germline ends. In DNA form, the CDR3 reads TGTGCCAGCAGCGTAGCCTCTGGGGCCAACGTCCTGACTTTC. Its translation: CASSVASGANVLTF.

The chain recombines TRBV6-5 with TRBJ2-3; 16 bases are shared with TRBD2. Germline values: CDR1 MNHEY, CDR2 SVGAGI. J gave up 5 bases and V 6 bases, and 8 bases lay outside the gene matches. The CDR3 is made up of 17 amino acids. CDR3 DNA sequence: TGTGCCAGCAGCTCCGGGACTAGCGGGAGGGTTAGAGATACGCAGTATTTT. Protein product: CASSSGTSGRVRDTQYF.

This clonotype was counted at least ten times. The chain employs TRBV7-7 and TRBJ2-5; 7 bases line up with TRBD1. The CDR3 totals 13 residues. Germline trimming cut 4 bases from V and 3 bases from J; bases unmatched to any gene: 2. CDR1 is SSHAT and CDR2 is FNYEAQ in the germline V gene (reference sequence). The CDR3 region is CASSWGQKETQYF. CDR3 nucleotide sequence: TGTGCCAGCAGCTGGGGACAGAAAGAGACCCAGTACTTC.

V gene TRBV11-1 combines with J gene TRBJ2-1; D call uncertain. This CDR3 spans 12 amino acids. Deletions cut 5 bases from V and 8 bases from J, with 10 bases between. CDR1 SGHAT and CDR2 FQDESV come from the germline V gene (reference sequence). The CDR3 sequence: CASSAYSYEQFF. Written as DNA, the CDR3 is TGTGCCAGCAGCGCCTATAGCTATGAGCAGTTCTTC.

The chain recombines TRBV27 with TRBJ2-1, with 8 bases identical to TRBD2. This CDR3 is 16 amino acids long. The germline CDR1 and CDR2 sequences are MNHEY and SMNVEV (reference sequence). After removal of 5 bases from V and 2 bases from J, the junction contained 8 bases not matched to a gene. CDR3 residues: CASSTRTSRAYNEQFF. The DNA of the CDR3 is TGTGCCAGCAGTACTCGGACTAGCAGAGCCTACAATGAGCAGTTCTTC.